This T cell receptor beta chain was sequenced for a study of T-cell reconstitution after alpha-beta-depleted transplantation in children. The CDR3 has 16 residues. J gave up 0 bases and V 4 bases, and 8 bases lay outside the gene matches. The sample holds many counts of this clonotype. Researchers prepared the TCRbeta library using unique molecular identifiers, the study reports. TCRdb redid the calling of the PCR reads with MiXCR, one entry per CDR3 protein. This sample has about 270,000 distinct CDR3 sequences, with 9.5% to 10% found just once. Sequenced here: PBMCs from the stem cell graft donor, sampled from the stem cell graft. This sequence originates from a human donor who donated a stem cell graft to a child with SCID. The rearrangement joins TRBV12-3 or TRBV12-4 to TRBJ1-1, with 7 bases matching TRBD1. The CDR3 bases are TGTGCCAGCAGTTACCAAGGGACAGACCTGAACACTGAAGCTTTCTTT. As protein: CASSYQGTDLNTEAFF.